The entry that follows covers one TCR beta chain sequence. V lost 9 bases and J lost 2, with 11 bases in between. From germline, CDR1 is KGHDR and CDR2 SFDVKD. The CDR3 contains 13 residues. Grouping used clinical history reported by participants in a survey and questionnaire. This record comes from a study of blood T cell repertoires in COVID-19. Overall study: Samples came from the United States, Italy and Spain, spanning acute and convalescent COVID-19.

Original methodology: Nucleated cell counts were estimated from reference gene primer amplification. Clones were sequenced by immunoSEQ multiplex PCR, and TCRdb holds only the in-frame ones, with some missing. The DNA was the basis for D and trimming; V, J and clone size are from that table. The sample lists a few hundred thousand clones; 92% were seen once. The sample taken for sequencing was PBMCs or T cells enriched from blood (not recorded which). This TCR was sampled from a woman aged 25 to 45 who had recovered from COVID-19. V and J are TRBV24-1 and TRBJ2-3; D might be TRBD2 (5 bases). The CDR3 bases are TGTGCCACCGAGGGCTCATTCACAGATACGCAGTATTTT. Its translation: CATEGSFTDTQYF.